This passage covers 23 T cell receptor beta chains from one sample sequenced in a study of T-cell memory formation after mild COVID-19. Each CDR3 protein is one row after TCRdb ran MiXCR on the 5' RACE reads. The sample records about 350,000 distinct CDR3 sequences, around 27% being singletons. Sample: PBMCs or a T cell subset sorted from them (not recorded which). The receptors stem from an adult woman who had mild COVID-19 (a few samples of this study predate the infection). Cell type and time point are not known.

The chain recombines TRBV29-1 with TRBJ2-7; TRBD1 matches 7 bases. This CDR3 is built from 15 residues. Trimming cost V 4 bases and J 3 bases; bases outside gene matches: 12. In germline, CDR1 is SQVTM, CDR2 ANQGSEA. DNA for the CDR3: TGCAGCGTTGCCCGGAGTGACAGGGTGAACTACGAGCAGTACTTC. This sequence encodes CSVARSDRVNYEQYF.

This chain uses TRBV28 with TRBJ1-1; no clear D. This CDR3 has 15 residues. Between the trimmed V and J ends, which lost 4 bases and 0 bases, there was a span of 12 bases. CDR1 is MDHEN, CDR2 SYDVKM, per germline. CDR3 sequence: CASSSDGRLNTEAFF. The DNA for the CDR3 is TGTGCCAGCAGTTCCGACGGACGGTTGAACACTGAAGCTTTCTTT.

CDR3 in amino acids: CASSELAGGPSYNEQFF. The CDR3 DNA sequence: TGTGCCAGCAGCGAACTAGCGGGGGGACCTTCCTACAATGAGCAGTTCTTC. This rearrangement joins TRBV7-9 to TRBJ2-1; 12 nucleotides align to TRBD2. This CDR3 has 17 residues. V was pared by 5 bases and J by 1 base, with 6 bases of the junction left unmatched. In germline, CDR1 is SEHNR, CDR2 FQNEAQ (reference sequence).

This clonotype has just a few counts. V and J are TRBV5-1 and TRBJ1-1, with a possible D match to TRBD1 (5 bases). The CDR3 runs 13 residues. The V end was cut by 4 bases, the J end by 6 bases, with 13 bases between. Germline V gene data show CDR1 as SGHRS and CDR2 as YFSETQ. The CDR3 sequence: CASSRAGSPEAFF. CDR3 sequence (DNA): TGCGCCAGCAGCCGGGCAGGGTCCCCTGAAGCTTTCTTT.

This clonotype was seen more than once but under ten times. This chain joins TRBV6-6 and TRBJ1-1; possibly TRBD1 for D (6 bases). The CDR3 has 13 amino acids. The V end was cut by 8 bases, the J end by 4 bases, with 14 bases between. Germline CDR1 MNHNY, CDR2 SVGAGI (reference sequence). CDR3 in amino acids: CASRRGAGTEAFF. CDR3 bases: TGTGCCAGCCGGAGGGGGGCAGGCACTGAAGCTTTCTTT.

J is TRBJ2-7 and V is TRBV6-2 or TRBV6-3; no clear D. Per the germline V gene, CDR1 is MNHEY and CDR2 is SVGEGT. CDR3 size: 13 residues. The V and J ends lost 3 bases and 4 bases respectively, with 10 bases between them. The DNA of the CDR3 is TGTGCCAGCAGTTATCACCAGTATTACGAGCAGTACTTC. Residues: CASSYHQYYEQYF.

Here the CDR3 reads CSVPAGATNEKLFF. CDR3 nucleotide sequence: TGCAGCGTTCCCGCCGGGGCCACTAATGAAAAACTGTTTTTT. V gene TRBV29-1 combines with J gene TRBJ1-4; TRBD1 might be the D (5 bases). This CDR3 spans 14 amino acids. CDR1 is SQVTM and CDR2 is ANQGSEA in the germline V gene. V lost 5 bases, J lost 2 bases, and 12 bases lay in between.

The CDR3 region is CATSEPASPQYF. The CDR3 DNA reads as TGTGCCACCAGTGAGCCCGCATCCCCCCAGTACTTC. The chain employs TRBV24-1 and TRBJ2-5; D is unresolved. CDR1 and CDR2 (germline): KGHDR, SFDVKD. The germline V and J ends were trimmed by 4 bases and 9 bases, with 11 bases remaining between them. This CDR3 region has 12 residues.

The V gene is TRBV9, the J gene TRBJ2-7; TRBD1 aligns across 7 bases. Germline assignment: CDR1 SGDLS and CDR2 YYNGEE. The trim removed 4 bases at V and 5 bases at J, leaving 15 bases unmatched. This CDR3 is built from 16 residues. CDR3 sequence (DNA): TGTGCCAGCAGCCTGCAGGCCGAGACAGGGTTCCACGAGCAGTACTTC. Its translation: CASSLQAETGFHEQYF.

To note about this clonotype: Relative to the germline gene, one junction end is altered; a read error may explain this. CDR3 DNA: TGCAGCGTCGCCTCTAGCGCCAACACCAGGGAGCTGTTTTTT. Translating it yields CSVASSANTRELFF. V gene TRBV29-1 combines with J gene TRBJ2-2, with D tentatively TRBD2 (6 bases). The CDR3 is made up of 14 amino acids. Germline CDR1 reads SQVTM; CDR2 reads ANQGSEA.

The chain is built from TRBV12-3 or TRBV12-4 and TRBJ2-6; 7 bases match TRBD1. V gave up 5 bases and J gave up 0 bases; unmatched junction bases: 4. The CDR3 contains 16 residues. CDR3: CASSLGTVSGANVLTF. The CDR3 DNA reads as TGTGCCAGCAGTCTCGGGACAGTCTCTGGGGCCAACGTCCTGACTTTC.

V is TRBV7-9 and J is TRBJ2-3, with TRBD2 identical over 8 bases. Germline V gene lookup returns CDR1 SEHNR and CDR2 FQNEAQ (reference sequence). This CDR3 has 18 amino acids. Trimming cost V 2 bases and J 2 bases; bases outside gene matches: 12. The CDR3 region is CASSLTAQRGWDTDTQYF. CDR3 DNA sequence: TGTGCCAGCAGCTTAACCGCACAGCGGGGGTGGGACACAGATACGCAGTATTTT.

V gene TRBV5-1 combines with J gene TRBJ2-3; 8 nucleotides match TRBD2. V trimming: 2 bases; J trimming: 0 bases; junction bases outside the gene matches: 8. The CDR3 is made up of 17 amino acids. The germline V gene has CDR1 SGHRS and CDR2 YFSETQ. The CDR3 sequence is CASSFPIAGSSTDTQYF. The DNA for the CDR3 is TGCGCCAGCAGCTTCCCGATAGCGGGGTCCAGCACAGATACGCAGTATTTT.

The chain combines TRBV20-1 with TRBJ1-1, with D perhaps matching TRBD1 (5 bases). Germline CDR1 reads DFQATT; CDR2 reads SNEGSKA (reference sequence). V was pared by 5 bases and J by 4 bases, with 11 bases between. There are 12 residues in the CDR3. The CDR3 region has the DNA TGCAGTGCTTCGGGGACCCCCACTGAAGCTTTCTTT. Its protein is CSASGTPTEAFF.

The count of this clonotype is one. The chain joins TRBV6-2 or TRBV6-3 to TRBJ2-5; weak D call: TRBD2 (8 bases). The germline CDR1 and CDR2 sequences are MNHEY and SVGEGT. Trimming stripped 5 bases from V and 5 bases from J, with 15 bases between. The CDR3 contains 14 residues. The CDR3 protein is CASSDRVAGETQYF. The CDR3 DNA is TGTGCCAGCAGTGACAGGGTAGCGGGGGAGACCCAGTACTTC.

The chain combines TRBV29-1 with TRBJ2-1; 13 positions agree with TRBD2. This CDR3 has 18 residues. V lost 6 bases to trimming and J lost 7 bases; unmatched junction nucleotides: 18. CDR1 SQVTM and CDR2 ANQGSEA come from the germline V gene. This chain's CDR3 is CSVEPGTSGIGLINEQFF. The DNA of the CDR3 is TGCAGCGTGGAACCCGGGACTAGCGGGATAGGGCTGATAAATGAGCAGTTCTTC.

The rearrangement uses TRBV29-1 and TRBJ2-2, with 13 bases that match TRBD2. CDR3 length equals 15 residues. Unmatched junction bases numbered 7, after V lost 5 bases and J lost 7 bases. CDR1 SQVTM and CDR2 ANQGSEA come from the germline V gene. CDR3 region: CSVLVGLAGFGELFF. The CDR3 DNA is TGCAGCGTTCTTGTGGGACTAGCGGGGTTCGGGGAGCTGTTTTTT.

Here the CDR3 reads CASSGLARGSYNEQFF. CDR3 sequence (DNA): TGTGCCAGCAGCGGACTAGCGAGGGGGTCCTACAATGAGCAGTTCTTC. The chain has TRBV7-3 and TRBJ2-1; 9 bases agree with TRBD2. The CDR3 sequence is 16 residues long. Per the germline V gene, CDR1 is SGHTA and CDR2 is FQGTGA. The junction had 6 bases not matched to a gene; V was cut back by 5 bases and J by 1 base. Combining the CDR3 with reference TRBV7-3 and TRBJ2-1 gives the whole variable domain GAGVSQTPSNKVTEKGKYVELRCDPISGHTALYWYRQSLGQGPEFLIYFQGTGAADDSGLPNDRFFAVRPEGSVSTLKIQRTERGDSAVYLCASSGLARGSYNEQFFGPGTRLTVL.

The sample holds a few counts of this clonotype. J is TRBJ2-3 and V is TRBV6-5; no reliable D call. Trimming left V 6 bases short and J 5 bases short, with 12 bases between. The CDR3 consists of 13 residues. CDR1 and CDR2 from the germline V gene are MNHEY and SVGAGI. CDR3 residues: CASSRKVEDTQYF. The CDR3 DNA reads as TGTGCCAGCAGCCGGAAGGTCGAAGATACGCAGTATTTT.

This chain links TRBV5-1 with TRBJ1-2; D is unclear. In germline, CDR1 is SGHRS, CDR2 YFSETQ. The CDR3 runs to 14 residues. Deletions cut 3 bases from V and 6 bases from J, with 15 bases between. CDR3 protein: CASSWSGAKDGYTF. DNA of the CDR3: TGCGCCAGCAGCTGGTCAGGAGCGAAAGATGGCTACACCTTC.

This clonotype was observed a few times. The rearrangement links TRBV29-1 to TRBJ2-2, with unresolved D. CDR1 is SQVTM, CDR2 ANQGSEA, per germline. Trimming took off 5 bases at V and 2 bases at J, with 9 bases between the two ends. The CDR3 runs to 13 residues. CDR3 in amino acids: CSVSRSNTGELFF. In nucleotides, the CDR3 is TGCAGCGTTTCCAGGTCAAACACCGGGGAGCTGTTTTTT.

V usage is TRBV10-3 and J usage is TRBJ2-2, with D tentatively TRBD2 (6 bases). Germline V gene sequence: CDR1 ENHRY, CDR2 SYGVKD. The CDR3 runs 15 residues. V was clipped by 11 bases and J by 3 bases, with 19 bases between them. CDR3 bases: TGTGCCTTCCGGTGGGGGGAGACCGACACCGGGGAGCTGTTTTTT. Translated: CAFRWGETDTGELFF.

The rearrangement joins TRBV5-4 to TRBJ1-5; a weak D match, TRBD1 (5 bases). The CDR3 sequence is 13 residues long. Trimming pared 5 bases from V and 5 bases from J, leaving 11 bases between. From germline, CDR1 is SGHNT and CDR2 YYREEE (reference sequence). CDR3 in amino acids: CASSMDTYQPQHF. The CDR3 DNA follows: TGTGCCAGCAGTATGGACACATATCAGCCCCAGCATTTT.